The 4 T cell receptor beta chains below come from one sample, sequenced in a study of T-cell reconstitution after alpha-beta-depleted transplantation in children. For TCRbeta, the library was prepared with unique molecular identifiers. Each CDR3 protein is one row after TCRdb ran MiXCR on the PCR reads. The sample lists 73,000 or so distinct CDR3 sequences, just under 5% seen once, with 15% to 20% in the top ten. Sequenced material: PBMCs, mostly from graft donor cells, taken 180 days after TCRalphabeta/CD19-depleted stem cell transplant. These receptors originate from a boy younger than two who had a stem cell transplant for acute myeloid leukemia, so the T cells may come from the graft donor.

This clonotype was detected ten times or more. The rearrangement uses TRBV20-1 and TRBJ1-2, with TRBD1 matching 7 bases. This CDR3 has 12 residues. J lost 6 bases, V lost 5 bases, and 6 bases had no gene match. Germline V gene lookup returns CDR1 DFQATT and CDR2 SNEGSKA (reference sequence). Here the CDR3 DNA reads TGCAGTGCTGTAGGGGGCTCCAATGGCTACACCTTC. Protein product: CSAVGGSNGYTF.

In the case of this clonotype: A read error may produce the germline difference seen at one junction end. This chain joins TRBV11-2 and TRBJ2-3, with no clear D. CDR3 length: 15 residues. Germline V gene sequence: CDR1 SGHAT, CDR2 FQNNGV. CDR3: CASSLAGACTDTQYF. CDR3 DNA: TGTGCCAGCAGCTTAGCAGGAGCATGCACGGATACGCAGTATTTT. The variable domain in full, with the rest retrieved from reference TRBV11-2 and TRBJ2-3, is EAGVAQSPRYKIIEKRQSVAFWCNPISGHATLYWYQQILGQGPKLLIQFQNNGVVDDSQLPKDRFSAERLKGVDSTLKIQPAKLEDSAVYLCASSLAGACTDTQYFGPGTRLTVL.

This clonotype was detected ten times or more. The V call is TRBV20-1, the J call TRBJ2-5; D is possibly TRBD1 (6 bases). V gave up 1 base and J gave up 3 bases, with 9 bases separating them. The CDR3 consists of 13 residues. Germline values: CDR1 DFQATT, CDR2 SNEGSKA (reference sequence). The CDR3 bases are TGCAGTGCTAGAGGGACAGTTAAAGAGACCCAGTACTTC. It translates to CSARGTVKETQYF.

As to this clonotype: A much larger clone is a single base away; this may be a read error. The chain links TRBV5-1 to TRBJ1-1; the D gene is possibly TRBD1 (6 bases). This CDR3 has 14 amino acids. CDR1 SGHRS and CDR2 YFSETQ come from the germline V gene. CDR3 sequence reads: CASSLSGENTDAFF. The DNA of the CDR3 is TGCGCCAGCAGCTTATCAGGGGAGAACACTGACGCTTTCTTT.